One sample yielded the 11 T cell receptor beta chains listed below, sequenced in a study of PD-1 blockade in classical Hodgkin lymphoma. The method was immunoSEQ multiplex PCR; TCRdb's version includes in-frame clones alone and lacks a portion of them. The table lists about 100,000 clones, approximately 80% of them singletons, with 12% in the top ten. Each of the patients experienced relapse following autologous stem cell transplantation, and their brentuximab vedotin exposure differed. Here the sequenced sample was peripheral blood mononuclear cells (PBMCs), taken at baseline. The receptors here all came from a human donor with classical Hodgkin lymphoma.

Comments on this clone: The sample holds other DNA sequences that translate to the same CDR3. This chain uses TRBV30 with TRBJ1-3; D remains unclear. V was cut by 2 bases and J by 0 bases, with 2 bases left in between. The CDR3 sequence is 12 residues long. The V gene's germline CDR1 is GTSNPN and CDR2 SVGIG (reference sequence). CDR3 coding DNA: TGTGCCTGGAGTTCCTCTGGAAACACCATATATTTT. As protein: CAWSSSGNTIYF.

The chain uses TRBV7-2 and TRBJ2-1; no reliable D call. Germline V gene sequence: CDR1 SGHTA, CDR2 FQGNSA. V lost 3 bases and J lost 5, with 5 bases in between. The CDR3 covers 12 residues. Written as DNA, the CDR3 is TGTGCCAGCAGCTTGTCCCACAATGAGCAGTTCTTC. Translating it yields CASSLSHNEQFF. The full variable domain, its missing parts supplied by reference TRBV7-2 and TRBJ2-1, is GAGVSQSPSNKVTEKGKDVELRCDPISGHTALYWYRQSLGQGLEFLIYFQGNSAPDKSGLPSDRFSAERTGGSVSTLTIQRTQQEDSAVYLCASSLSHNEQFFGPGTRLTVL.

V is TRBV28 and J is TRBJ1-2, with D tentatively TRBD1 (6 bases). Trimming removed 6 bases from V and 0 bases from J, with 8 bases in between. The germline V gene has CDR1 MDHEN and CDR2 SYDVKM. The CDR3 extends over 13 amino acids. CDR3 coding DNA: TGTGCCAGCAGAGGACAGCCTAACTATGGCTACACCTTC. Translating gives CASRGQPNYGYTF.

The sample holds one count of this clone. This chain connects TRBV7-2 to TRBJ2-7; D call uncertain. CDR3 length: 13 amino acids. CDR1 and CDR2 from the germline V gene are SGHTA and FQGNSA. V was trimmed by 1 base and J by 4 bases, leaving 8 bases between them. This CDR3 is CASSLVFGYEQYF. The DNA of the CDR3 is TGTGCCAGCAGCTTAGTTTTCGGTTACGAGCAGTACTTC.

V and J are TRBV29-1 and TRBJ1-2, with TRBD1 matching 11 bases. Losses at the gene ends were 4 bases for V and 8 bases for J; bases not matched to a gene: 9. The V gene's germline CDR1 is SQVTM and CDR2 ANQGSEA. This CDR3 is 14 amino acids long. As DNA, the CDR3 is TGCAGCGTTGGAGGGACAGGGGGTTCGGGGGGCTACACCTTC. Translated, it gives CSVGGTGGSGGYTF.

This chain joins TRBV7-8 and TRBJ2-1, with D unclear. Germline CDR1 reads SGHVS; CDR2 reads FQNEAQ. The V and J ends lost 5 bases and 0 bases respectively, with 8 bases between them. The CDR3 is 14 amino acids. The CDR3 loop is CASSVRSSYNEQFF. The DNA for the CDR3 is TGTGCCAGCAGCGTCAGAAGCTCCTACAATGAGCAGTTCTTC.

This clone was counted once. The CDR3 nucleotides read TGTGCCAGCAGTGAGGGTCTAGCTTTCGGGGATACGCAGTATTTT. Translating it yields CASSEGLAFGDTQYF. This chain connects TRBV25-1 to TRBJ2-3; maybe TRBD2 (5 bases). CDR1 is MGHDK, CDR2 SYGVNS, per germline. V was clipped by 3 bases and J by 6 bases, with 16 bases between them. The CDR3 loop spans 15 amino acids. The full variable domain, completed using reference TRBV25-1 and TRBJ2-3, is EADIYQTPRYLVIGTGKKITLECSQTMGHDKMYWYQQDPGMELHLIHYSYGVNSTEKGDLSSESTVSRIRTEHFPLTLESARPSHTSQYLCASSEGLAFGDTQYFGPGTRLTVL.

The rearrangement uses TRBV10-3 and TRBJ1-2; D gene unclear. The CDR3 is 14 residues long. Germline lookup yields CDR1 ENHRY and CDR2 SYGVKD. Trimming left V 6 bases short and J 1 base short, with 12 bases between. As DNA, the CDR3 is TGTGCCATCAGGCTAACGACAAGTAACTATGGCTACACCTTC. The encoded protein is CAIRLTTSNYGYTF.

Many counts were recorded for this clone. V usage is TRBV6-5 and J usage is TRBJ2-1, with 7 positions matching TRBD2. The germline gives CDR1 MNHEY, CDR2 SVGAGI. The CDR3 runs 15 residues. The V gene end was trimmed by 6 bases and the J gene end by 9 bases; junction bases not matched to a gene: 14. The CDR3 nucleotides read TGTGCCAGCAGGCCCGCCGGGGGAGGGCTCGGTGAGCAGTTCTTC. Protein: CASRPAGGGLGEQFF.

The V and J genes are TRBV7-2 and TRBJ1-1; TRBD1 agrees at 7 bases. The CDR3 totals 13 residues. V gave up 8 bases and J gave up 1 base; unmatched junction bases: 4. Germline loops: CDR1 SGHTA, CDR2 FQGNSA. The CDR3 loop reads CASAGQTNTEAFF. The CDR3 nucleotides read TGTGCCAGCGCGGGACAGACGAACACTGAAGCTTTCTTT.

The CDR3 DNA sequence: TGTGCCATCAGTGAACGACAGGACACCGGGGAGCTGTTTTTT. Translated: CAISERQDTGELFF. V is TRBV10-3 and J is TRBJ2-2; D may be TRBD1 (6 bases). Germline CDR1 is ENHRY and CDR2 is SYGVKD. This CDR3 is 14 amino acids long. Trimming left V 3 bases short and J 3 bases short, with 8 bases between.